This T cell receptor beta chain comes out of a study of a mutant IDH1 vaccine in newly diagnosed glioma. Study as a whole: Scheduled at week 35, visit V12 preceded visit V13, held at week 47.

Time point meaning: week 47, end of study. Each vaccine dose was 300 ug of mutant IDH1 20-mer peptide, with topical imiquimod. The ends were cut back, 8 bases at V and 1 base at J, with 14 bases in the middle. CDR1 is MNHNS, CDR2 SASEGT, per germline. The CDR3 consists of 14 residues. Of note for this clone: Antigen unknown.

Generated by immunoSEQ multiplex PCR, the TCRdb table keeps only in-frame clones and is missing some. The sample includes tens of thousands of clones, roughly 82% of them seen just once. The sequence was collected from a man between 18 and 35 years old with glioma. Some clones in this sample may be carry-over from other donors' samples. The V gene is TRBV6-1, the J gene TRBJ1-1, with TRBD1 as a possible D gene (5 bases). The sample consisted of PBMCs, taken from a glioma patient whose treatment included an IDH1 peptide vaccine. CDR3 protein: CASLFREGNTEAFF. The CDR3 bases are TGTGCCAGCCTGTTCAGGGAGGGGAACACTGAAGCTTTCTTT.